These 11 T cell receptor beta chains were all obtained from the same sample, sequenced in a study of response to subunit inactivated influenza vaccine. TCRdb itself ran the RT-PCR reads through MiXCR, one entry per CDR3 protein. In the table there are roughly 170,000 distinct CDR3 sequences, about a tenth of which are singletons. The sequenced sample was non-naive T cells sorted from PBMCs, obtained on the day of vaccination. These receptors came from a man aged 45 to 65 who received an inactivated influenza vaccine.

The table lists this clonotype with many counts. The V gene is TRBV6-2 or TRBV6-3, the J gene TRBJ2-2, with TRBD2 matching 7 bases. CDR3 length equals 16 residues. Germline V CDR1 and CDR2: MNHEY, SVGEGT. The ends lost 7 bases at V and 1 base at J; junction bases unmatched: 9. The chain's CDR3 is CASTLESGKNTGELFF. The CDR3 region has the DNA TGTGCCAGCACCTTAGAAAGCGGGAAGAACACCGGGGAGCTGTTTTTT.

Only a few counts were recorded for this clonotype. The chain employs TRBV28 and TRBJ1-1; perhaps TRBD1 as D (5 bases). Per the germline V gene, CDR1 is MDHEN and CDR2 is SYDVKM. V lost 3 bases and J 4 bases, leaving 15 bases between the germline ends. The CDR3 spans 15 residues. The CDR3: CASSLAGGTGTEAFF. The CDR3 DNA sequence: TGTGCCAGCAGTTTGGCCGGGGGGACCGGCACTGAAGCTTTCTTT. The full variable domain, rest sourced from reference TRBV28 and TRBJ1-1, is DVKVTQSSRYLVKRTGEKVFLECVQDMDHENMFWYRQDPGLGLRLIYFSYDVKMKEKGDIPEGYSVSREKKERFSLILESASTNQTSMYLCASSLAGGTGTEAFFGQGTRLTVV.

This clonotype was seen ten or more times. V is TRBV12-3 or TRBV12-4 and J is TRBJ1-5; 7 nucleotides align to TRBD1. The CDR3 runs to 13 residues. J lost 5 bases, V lost 6 bases, and 4 bases had no gene match. The CDR3 protein is CASRTGTDQPQHF. Written as DNA, the CDR3 is TGTGCCAGCAGGACAGGGACCGATCAGCCCCAGCATTTT.

Note on this clonotype: This CDR3 fails to terminate in the conserved phenylalanine or tryptophan, so it likely reflects a read error. This chain connects TRBV20-1 to TRBJ2-1; D gene ambiguous. CDR3 length: 14 residues. V was cut by 0 bases and J by 7 bases, with 13 bases left in between. Germline V gene data show CDR1 as DFQATT and CDR2 as SNEGSKA (reference sequence). The CDR3 region is CSARDLGALNEQFS. CDR3 nucleotide sequence: TGCAGTGCTAGAGACCTCGGAGCCCTTAATGAGCAGTTCTCC.

At least ten counts were recorded for this clonotype. The chain employs TRBV12-3 or TRBV12-4 and TRBJ1-3; no clear D. V was cut by 6 bases and J by 0 bases, with 12 bases left in between. CDR3 length equals 15 residues. CDR3 sequence: CASSIDGLSGNTIYF. CDR3 coding DNA: TGTGCCAGCAGCATAGACGGACTCTCTGGAAACACCATATATTTT.

This clonotype was seen many times. The chain combines TRBV6-5 with TRBJ2-7; no firm D call. Germline V CDR1 and CDR2: MNHEY, SVGAGI. This CDR3 is 11 amino acids long. V lost 7 bases and J lost 4, with 8 bases in between. The CDR3, as DNA: TGTGCCAGCAAATTTAGTTACGAGCAGTACTTC. It is translated as CASKFSYEQYF.

The chain employs TRBV7-8 and TRBJ2-1; 14 bases are shared with TRBD2. This CDR3 region has 16 residues. The trim removed 6 bases at V and 5 bases at J, leaving 6 bases unmatched. Germline V CDR1 and CDR2: SGHVS, FQNEAQ. CDR3 nucleotides: TGTGCCAGCAGATCGGGACTAGCGGGAGTGAACAATGAGCAGTTCTTC. Translation: CASRSGLAGVNNEQFF.

The J gene is TRBJ2-5, the V gene TRBV12-3 or TRBV12-4, with 7 bases matching TRBD1. The CDR3 runs 17 residues. V lost 4 bases and J lost 0; bases outside the gene matches: 11. CDR3 sequence: CASSSHTGTEYQETQYF. The CDR3 DNA follows: TGTGCCAGCAGTTCCCACACCGGGACAGAGTACCAAGAGACCCAGTACTTC.

This rearrangement joins TRBV19 to TRBJ2-2, with TRBD2 identical over 11 bases. Trimming cost V 5 bases and J 5 bases; bases outside gene matches: 4. Germline V CDR1 and CDR2: LNHDA, SQIVND (reference sequence). The CDR3 sequence is 15 residues long. CDR3 region: CASSFRLAGTGELFF. DNA of the CDR3: TGTGCCAGTAGTTTTAGACTAGCGGGAACCGGGGAGCTGTTTTTT.

This clonotype was seen a handful of times. The chain links TRBV28 to TRBJ1-2, with 9 nucleotides matching TRBD1. Trimming cost V 6 bases and J 8 bases; bases outside gene matches: 13. The CDR3 has 15 residues. Germline CDR1 and CDR2: MDHEN and SYDVKM. The CDR3 is CASSFFPDRGGGYTF. The CDR3 region has the DNA TGTGCCAGCAGCTTCTTCCCGGACAGGGGCGGAGGCTACACCTTC.

This clonotype showed up many times. The chain recombines TRBV2 with TRBJ1-1; 9 bases fit TRBD1. The CDR3 sequence is 16 residues long. CDR1 SNHLY and CDR2 FYNNEI come from the germline V gene. Trimming cost V 3 bases and J 1 base; bases outside gene matches: 6. CDR3 amino acids: CASSESPGQGNTEAFF. The CDR3 coding sequence is TGTGCCAGCAGTGAGAGCCCGGGACAGGGGAACACTGAAGCTTTCTTT.